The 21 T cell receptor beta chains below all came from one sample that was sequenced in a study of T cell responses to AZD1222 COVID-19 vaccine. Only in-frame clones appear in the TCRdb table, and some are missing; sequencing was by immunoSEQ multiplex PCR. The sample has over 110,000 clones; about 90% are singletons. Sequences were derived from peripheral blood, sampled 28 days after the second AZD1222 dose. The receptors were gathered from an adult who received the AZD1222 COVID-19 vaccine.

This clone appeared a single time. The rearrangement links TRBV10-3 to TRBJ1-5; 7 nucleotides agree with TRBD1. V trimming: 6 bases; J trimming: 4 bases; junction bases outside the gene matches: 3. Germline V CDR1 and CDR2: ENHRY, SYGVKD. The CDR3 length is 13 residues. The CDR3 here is CAIRPDRNQPQHF. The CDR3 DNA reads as TGTGCCATCAGACCGGACAGGAATCAGCCCCAGCATTTT.

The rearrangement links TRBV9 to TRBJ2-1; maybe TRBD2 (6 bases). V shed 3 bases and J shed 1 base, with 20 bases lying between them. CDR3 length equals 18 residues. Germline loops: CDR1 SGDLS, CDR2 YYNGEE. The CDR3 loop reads CASSGYSGLPRSYNEQFF. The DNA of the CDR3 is TGTGCCAGCAGCGGATACTCGGGACTCCCCAGGTCCTACAATGAGCAGTTCTTC.

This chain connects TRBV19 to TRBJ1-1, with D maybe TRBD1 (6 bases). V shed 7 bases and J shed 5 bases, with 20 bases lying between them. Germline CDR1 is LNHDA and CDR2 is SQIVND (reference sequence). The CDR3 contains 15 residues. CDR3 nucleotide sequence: TGTGCCAGTATCGCTCTAAAGGGGGGCCTGACTGAAGCTTTCTTT. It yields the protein CASIALKGGLTEAFF.

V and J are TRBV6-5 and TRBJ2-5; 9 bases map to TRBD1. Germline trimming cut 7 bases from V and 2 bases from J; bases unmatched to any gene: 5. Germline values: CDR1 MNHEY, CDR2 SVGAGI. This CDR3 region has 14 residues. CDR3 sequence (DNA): TGTGCCAGCACCGGGACAGGGACGCAAGAGACCCAGTACTTC. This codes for CASTGTGTQETQYF.

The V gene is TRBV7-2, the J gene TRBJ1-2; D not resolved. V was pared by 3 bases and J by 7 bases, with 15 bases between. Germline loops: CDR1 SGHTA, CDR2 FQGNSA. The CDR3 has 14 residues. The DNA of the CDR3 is TGTGCCAGCAGCTTTAATGGCCGTGCGGTTGGCTACACCTTC. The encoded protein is CASSFNGRAVGYTF.

This chain's CDR3 is CASSESASSYNEQFF. The CDR3 nucleotides read TGCGCCAGCAGTGAAAGCGCGAGCTCCTACAATGAGCAGTTCTTC. The chain couples TRBV10-1 to TRBJ2-1, with D unresolved. The CDR3 has 15 amino acids. V was cut by 3 bases and J by 0 bases, with 9 bases left in between. The germline V gene has CDR1 WNHNN and CDR2 SYGVQD (reference sequence).

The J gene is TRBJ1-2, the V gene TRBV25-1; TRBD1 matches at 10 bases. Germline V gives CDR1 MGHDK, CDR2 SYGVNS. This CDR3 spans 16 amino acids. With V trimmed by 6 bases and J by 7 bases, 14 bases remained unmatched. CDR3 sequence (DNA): TGTGCCAGCAGACCCGGGACAGGGGCCCTGGGCGGTGGCTACACCTTC. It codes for CASRPGTGALGGGYTF.

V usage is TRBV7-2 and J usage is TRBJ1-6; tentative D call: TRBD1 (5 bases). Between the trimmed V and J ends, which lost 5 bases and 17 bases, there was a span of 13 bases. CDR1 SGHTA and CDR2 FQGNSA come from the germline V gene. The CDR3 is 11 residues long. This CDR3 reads CASSVGPVIHF. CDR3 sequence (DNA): TGTGCCAGCAGCGTGGGACCCGTAATCCACTTT.

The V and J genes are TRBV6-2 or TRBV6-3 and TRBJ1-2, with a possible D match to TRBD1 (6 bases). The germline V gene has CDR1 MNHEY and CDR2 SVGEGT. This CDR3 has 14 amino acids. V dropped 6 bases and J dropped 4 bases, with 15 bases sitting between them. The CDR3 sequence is CASSNPQGGYGYTF. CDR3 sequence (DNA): TGTGCCAGCAGCAATCCCCAAGGGGGCTATGGCTACACCTTC.

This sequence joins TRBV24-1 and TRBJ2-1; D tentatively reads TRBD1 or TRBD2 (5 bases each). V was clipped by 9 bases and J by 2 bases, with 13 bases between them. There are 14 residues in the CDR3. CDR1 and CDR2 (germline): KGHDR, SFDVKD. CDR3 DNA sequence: TGTGCCACCGGGGGACGGTCTGCCTACAATGAGCAGTTCTTC. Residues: CATGGRSAYNEQFF.

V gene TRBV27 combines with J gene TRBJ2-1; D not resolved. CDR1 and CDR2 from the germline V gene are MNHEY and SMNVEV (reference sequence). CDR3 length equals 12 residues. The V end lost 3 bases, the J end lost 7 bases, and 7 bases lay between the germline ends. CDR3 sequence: CASSLARNEQFF. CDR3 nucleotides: TGTGCCAGCAGTTTGGCAAGAAATGAGCAGTTCTTC.

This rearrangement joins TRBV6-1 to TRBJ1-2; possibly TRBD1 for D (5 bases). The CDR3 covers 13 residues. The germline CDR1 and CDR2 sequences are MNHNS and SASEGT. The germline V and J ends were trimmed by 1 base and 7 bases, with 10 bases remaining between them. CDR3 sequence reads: CASSEGQPFGYTF. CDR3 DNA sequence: TGTGCCAGCAGTGAAGGACAGCCTTTTGGCTACACCTTC.

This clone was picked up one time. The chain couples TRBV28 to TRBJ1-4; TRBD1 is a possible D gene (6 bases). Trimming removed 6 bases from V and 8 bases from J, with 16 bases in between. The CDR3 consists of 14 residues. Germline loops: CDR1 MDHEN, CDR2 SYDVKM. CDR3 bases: TGTGCCAGCAGCCGCCGGGGGGCAGAGGAAAAACTGTTTTTT. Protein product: CASSRRGAEEKLFF.

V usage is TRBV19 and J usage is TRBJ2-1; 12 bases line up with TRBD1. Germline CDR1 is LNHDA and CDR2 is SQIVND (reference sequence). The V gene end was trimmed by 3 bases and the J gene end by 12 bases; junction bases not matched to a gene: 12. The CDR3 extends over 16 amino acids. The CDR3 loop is CASSILGTGGPLGQFF. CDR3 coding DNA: TGTGCCAGTAGTATTCTCGGGACAGGGGGCCCCCTGGGGCAGTTCTTC.

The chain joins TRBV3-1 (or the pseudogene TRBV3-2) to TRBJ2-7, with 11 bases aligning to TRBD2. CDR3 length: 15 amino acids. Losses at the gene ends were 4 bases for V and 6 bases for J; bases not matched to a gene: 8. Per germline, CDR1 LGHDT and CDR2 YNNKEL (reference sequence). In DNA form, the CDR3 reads TGTGCCAGCAGCCCTAGACTCACTAGCGGGAGCGAGCAGTACTTC. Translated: CASSPRLTSGSEQYF.

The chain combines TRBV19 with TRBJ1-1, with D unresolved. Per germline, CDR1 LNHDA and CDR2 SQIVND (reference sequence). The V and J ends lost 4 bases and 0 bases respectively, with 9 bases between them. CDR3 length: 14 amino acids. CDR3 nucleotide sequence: TGTGCCAGTAGTAGAGGCTTTATGAACACTGAAGCTTTCTTT. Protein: CASSRGFMNTEAFF. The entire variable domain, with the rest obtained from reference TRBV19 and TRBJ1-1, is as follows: DGGITQSPKYLFRKEGQNVTLSCEQNLNHDAMYWYRQDPGQGLRLIYYSQIVNDFQKGDIAEGYSVSREKKESFPLTVTSAQKNPTAFYLCASSRGFMNTEAFFGQGTRLTVV.

For the CDR3, the DNA is TGTGCCAGCATGTTGGCGGCCCCGTTTCGCGAGCAGTACTTC. It specifies CASMLAAPFREQYF. The chain links TRBV28 to TRBJ2-7; the D is unclear. From germline, CDR1 is MDHEN and CDR2 SYDVKM. The CDR3 loop spans 14 amino acids. The V end was cut by 7 bases, the J end by 6 bases, with 19 bases between.

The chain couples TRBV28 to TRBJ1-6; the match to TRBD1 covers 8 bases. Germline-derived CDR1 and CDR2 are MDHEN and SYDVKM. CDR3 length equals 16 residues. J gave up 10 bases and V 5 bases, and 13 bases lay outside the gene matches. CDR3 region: CASSPSGQGINSPLHF. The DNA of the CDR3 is TGTGCCAGCAGTCCGTCCGGACAGGGAATAAACTCACCCCTCCACTTT.

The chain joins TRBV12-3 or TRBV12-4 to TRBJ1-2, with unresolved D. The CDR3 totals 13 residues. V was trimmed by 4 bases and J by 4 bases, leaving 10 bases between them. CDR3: CASSSIPLYGYTF. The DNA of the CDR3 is TGTGCCAGCAGTTCCATCCCCCTCTATGGCTACACCTTC.

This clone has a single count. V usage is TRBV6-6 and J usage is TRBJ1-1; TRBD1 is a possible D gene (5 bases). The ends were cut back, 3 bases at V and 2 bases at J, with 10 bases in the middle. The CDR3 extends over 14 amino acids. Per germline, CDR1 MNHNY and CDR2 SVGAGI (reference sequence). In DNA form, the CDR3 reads TGTGCCAGCAGTTATGGGGGGGAAAACACTGAAGCTTTCTTT. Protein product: CASSYGGENTEAFF.

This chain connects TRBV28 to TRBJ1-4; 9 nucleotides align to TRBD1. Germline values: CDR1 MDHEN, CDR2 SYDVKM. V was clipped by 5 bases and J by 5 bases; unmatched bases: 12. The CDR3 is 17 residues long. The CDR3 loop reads CASSPPGQGSQNEKLFF. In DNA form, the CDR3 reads TGTGCCAGCAGTCCTCCGGGACAGGGTAGTCAGAATGAAAAACTGTTTTTT.